The clone carrying this T cell receptor beta chain was seen only a few times. These data belong to a study of CD8+ T cells in alopecia areata. Extraction and reverse transcription of RNA yielded cDNA as the sequencing template. Only in-frame clones appear in the TCRdb table, and some are missing; sequencing was by immunoSEQ multiplex PCR. The table lists 200,000 to 250,000 clones, around two fifths of them singletons, with 2% to 3% in the top ten. This CDR3 region has 13 residues. The V end was cut by 11 bases, the J end by 0 bases, with 10 bases between. CDR1 is MNHNY and CDR2 is SVGAGI in the germline V gene (reference sequence). This sample's treatment: oral pan-JAK inhibitor, 5-10 mg twice daily.

The clonotype was recovered from a human donor with alopecia areata. Sequencing was performed on CD4+ T cells sorted from blood, taken between weeks 36 and 40, from a patient treated with tofacitinib. The chain joins TRBV6-6 to TRBJ2-2; tentatively, D is TRBD1 (6 bases). CDR3 protein: CACRDTNTGELFF. In DNA, the CDR3 is TGTGCCTGCCGGGACACGAACACCGGGGAGCTGTTTTTT.